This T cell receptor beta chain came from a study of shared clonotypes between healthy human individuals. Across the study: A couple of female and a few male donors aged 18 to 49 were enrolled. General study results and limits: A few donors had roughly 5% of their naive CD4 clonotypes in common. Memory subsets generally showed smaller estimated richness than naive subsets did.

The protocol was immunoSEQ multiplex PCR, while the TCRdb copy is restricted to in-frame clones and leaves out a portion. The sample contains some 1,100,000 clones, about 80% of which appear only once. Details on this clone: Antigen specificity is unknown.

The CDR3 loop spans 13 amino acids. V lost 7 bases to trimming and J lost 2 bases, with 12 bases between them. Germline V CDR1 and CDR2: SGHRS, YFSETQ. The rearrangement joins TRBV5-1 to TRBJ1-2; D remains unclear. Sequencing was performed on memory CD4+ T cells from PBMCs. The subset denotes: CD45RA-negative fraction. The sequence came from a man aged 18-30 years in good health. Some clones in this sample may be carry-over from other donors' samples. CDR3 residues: CASRREGNYGYTF. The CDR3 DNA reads TGCGCCAGCCGGCGGGAGGGAAACTATGGCTACACCTTC.